The rows below give T cell receptor beta chains drawn from one sample of a study of shared clonotypes between healthy human individuals. The table came from immunoSEQ multiplex PCR; TCRdb's copy has only in-frame clones and leaves some out. The table shows roughly 2 million clones, with 85% to 95% occurring only once. Sequencing was performed on naive CD8+ T cells sorted from blood. Receptors were obtained from a man between 18 and 35 years old in good health. Each CDR3 is given with its conserved first and last residue. D genes are given only for firm matches. Expanded clones are given a class, and other clones once, few, many or no size at all.

j_call: TRBJ2-2
clone_size: NA
d_call: TRBD2
v_call: TRBV5-4
cdr3_aa: CASSLLAGDTGELFF
cdr3_nt: TGTGCCAGCAGCTTATTAGCGGGGGACACCGGGGAGCTGTTTTTT

j_call: TRBJ2-5
clone_size: NA
d_call: NA
v_call: TRBV27
cdr3_aa: CASSLLVQETQYF
cdr3_nt: TGTGCCAGCAGTTTACTCGTCCAAGAGACCCAGTACTTC

j_call: TRBJ2-2
clone_size: NA
d_call: NA
v_call: TRBV4-1
cdr3_aa: CASSQDSAGPTGELFF
cdr3_nt: TGCGCCAGCAGCCAAGATTCGGCAGGCCCCACCGGGGAGCTGTTTTTT

j_call: TRBJ1-4
clone_size: NA
d_call: TRBD1
v_call: TRBV28
cdr3_aa: CASSFFRGSNEKLFF
cdr3_nt: TGTGCCAGCAGTTTCTTCAGGGGGTCTAATGAAAAACTGTTTTTT

j_call: TRBJ2-7
clone_size: NA
d_call: NA
v_call: TRBV4-1
cdr3_aa: CASSQSAIQGGYEQYF
cdr3_nt: TGCGCCAGCAGCCAATCGGCAATCCAAGGGGGCTACGAGCAGTACTTC

j_call: TRBJ1-5
clone_size: NA
d_call: NA
v_call: TRBV16
cdr3_aa: CASSQSPGVTDQPQHF
cdr3_nt: TGTGCCAGCAGCCAATCTCCGGGGGTTACGGACCAGCCCCAGCATTTT

j_call: TRBJ1-6
clone_size: NA
d_call: NA
v_call: TRBV19
cdr3_aa: CASSIGQDNSPLHF
cdr3_nt: TGTGCCAGTAGTATAGGGCAAGATAATTCACCCCTCCACTTT

j_call: TRBJ2-1
clone_size: once
d_call: TRBD1
v_call: TRBV2
cdr3_aa: CASSLGQDKYNEQFF
cdr3_nt: TGTGCCAGCAGCCTGGGACAGGATAAATACAATGAGCAGTTCTTC

j_call: TRBJ2-7
clone_size: NA
d_call: TRBD2
v_call: TRBV5-4
cdr3_aa: CASSLSASGGYEQYF
cdr3_nt: TGTGCCAGCAGCCTCTCCGCTTCGGGGGGCTACGAGCAGTACTTC

j_call: TRBJ2-1
clone_size: NA
d_call: TRBD2
v_call: TRBV6-4
cdr3_aa: CASSDSATSGGNEQFF
cdr3_nt: TGTGCCAGCAGTGACTCGGCTACGAGCGGGGGGAATGAGCAGTTCTTC

j_call: TRBJ1-1
clone_size: once
d_call: NA
v_call: TRBV7-2
cdr3_aa: CASSLDNSYTEAFF
cdr3_nt: TGTGCCAGCAGCTTAGACAACTCGTACACTGAAGCTTTCTTT

j_call: TRBJ2-7
clone_size: once
d_call: NA
v_call: TRBV7-9
cdr3_aa: CASSTSRSTGREQYF
cdr3_nt: TGTGCCAGCAGCACTAGCCGTTCGACAGGGCGGGAGCAGTACTTC

j_call: TRBJ1-1
clone_size: NA
d_call: NA
v_call: TRBV9
cdr3_aa: CASSVGGDTEAFF
cdr3_nt: TGTGCCAGCAGCGTGGGAGGGGATACTGAAGCTTTCTTT

j_call: TRBJ1-2
clone_size: once
d_call: NA
v_call: TRBV19
cdr3_aa: CASSIDEGSDYGYTF
cdr3_nt: TGTGCCAGTAGTATAGATGAGGGGTCGGACTATGGCTACACCTTC

j_call: TRBJ2-2
clone_size: once
d_call: NA
v_call: TRBV28
cdr3_aa: CATTKASNTGELFF
cdr3_nt: TGTGCCACCACAAAGGCGTCGAACACCGGGGAGCTGTTTTTT

j_call: TRBJ2-2
clone_size: NA
d_call: TRBD2
v_call: TRBV27
cdr3_aa: CASSLRRETTGELFF
cdr3_nt: TGTGCCAGCAGCTTAAGGCGGGAGACCACCGGGGAGCTGTTTTTT

j_call: TRBJ2-5
clone_size: NA
d_call: NA
v_call: TRBV25-1
cdr3_aa: CASSPDEYQETQYF
cdr3_nt: TGTGCCAGCAGCCCGGACGAGTACCAAGAGACCCAGTACTTC

j_call: TRBJ2-5
clone_size: NA
d_call: TRBD2
v_call: TRBV27
cdr3_aa: CASSLYSGGPQETQYF
cdr3_nt: TGTGCCAGCAGTTTATACAGCGGGGGACCCCAAGAGACCCAGTACTTC

j_call: TRBJ1-2
clone_size: NA
d_call: NA
v_call: TRBV27
cdr3_aa: CASSRTGTDGYTF
cdr3_nt: TGTGCCAGCAGTAGAACAGGGACCGATGGCTACACCTTC

j_call: TRBJ2-5
clone_size: NA
d_call: NA
v_call: TRBV28
cdr3_aa: CASQSFFGEETQYF
cdr3_nt: TGTGCCAGCCAAAGTTTCTTCGGAGAAGAGACCCAGTACTTC

j_call: TRBJ2-7
clone_size: NA
d_call: NA
v_call: TRBV6-1
cdr3_aa: CASSERVLMSSYEQYF
cdr3_nt: TGTGCCAGCAGTGAACGGGTTTTAATGAGCTCCTACGAGCAGTACTTC

j_call: TRBJ2-7
clone_size: NA
d_call: NA
v_call: TRBV14
cdr3_aa: CASSQRLGYEQYF
cdr3_nt: TGTGCCAGCAGCCAAAGGCTGGGCTACGAGCAGTACTTC

j_call: TRBJ2-3
clone_size: NA
d_call: TRBD1
v_call: TRBV19
cdr3_aa: CASLPGGQRTDTQYF
cdr3_nt: TGTGCCAGCCTACCTGGGGGACAGCGCACAGATACGCAGTATTTT

j_call: TRBJ1-4
clone_size: NA
d_call: TRBD1
v_call: TRBV6-4
cdr3_aa: CASSERGPGEKLFF
cdr3_nt: TGTGCCAGCAGTGAAAGGGGGCCCGGTGAAAAACTGTTTTTT

j_call: TRBJ2-1
clone_size: NA
d_call: TRBD2
v_call: TRBV7-9
cdr3_aa: CASSSGLAGDSYNEQFF
cdr3_nt: TGTGCCAGCAGCTCCGGACTAGCGGGGGACTCCTACAATGAGCAGTTCTTC

j_call: TRBJ2-3
clone_size: once
d_call: NA
v_call: TRBV5-6
cdr3_aa: CASSFGSDTQYF
cdr3_nt: TGTGCCAGCAGCTTCGGATCAGATACGCAGTATTTT

j_call: TRBJ2-5
clone_size: NA
d_call: TRBD2
v_call: TRBV5-6
cdr3_aa: CASSFGTSGARGETQYF
cdr3_nt: TGTGCCAGCAGCTTTGGGACTAGCGGGGCTAGAGGAGAGACCCAGTACTTC

j_call: TRBJ2-1
clone_size: NA
d_call: TRBD2
v_call: TRBV4-3
cdr3_aa: CASSQDRGTSGLGNEQFF
cdr3_nt: TGCGCCAGCAGCCAAGATCGGGGGACTAGCGGACTGGGGAATGAGCAGTTCTTC

j_call: TRBJ2-7
clone_size: NA
d_call: NA
v_call: TRBV7-9
cdr3_aa: CASSRTNSYEQYF
cdr3_nt: TGTGCCAGCAGCCGGACTAACTCCTACGAGCAGTACTTC

j_call: TRBJ1-5
clone_size: NA
d_call: TRBD1
v_call: TRBV13
cdr3_aa: CASSRRDRVVENQPQHF
cdr3_nt: TGTGCCAGCAGCCGCCGGGACAGGGTCGTTGAGAATCAGCCCCAGCATTTT

j_call: TRBJ1-6
clone_size: NA
d_call: NA
v_call: TRBV7-9
cdr3_aa: CASSLELGVPYNSPLHF
cdr3_nt: TGTGCCAGCAGCTTAGAGTTGGGGGTCCCCTATAATTCACCCCTCCACTTT

j_call: TRBJ2-7
clone_size: NA
d_call: TRBD1
v_call: TRBV7-9
cdr3_aa: CASSLGRQGAYEQYF
cdr3_nt: TGTGCCAGCAGCTTAGGCCGACAGGGGGCTTACGAGCAGTACTTC